These 15 T cell receptor beta chains came from one sample sequenced in a study of T-cell memory formation after mild COVID-19. TCRdb analysed the 5' RACE reads with MiXCR anew, one entry per CDR3 protein. The profile covers approximately 410,000 distinct CDR3 sequences, with 23% appearing a single time and around 13% taken by the ten largest. Sequencing was performed on PBMCs or a T cell subset sorted from them (not recorded which). These receptors were obtained from an adult woman who had mild COVID-19 (a few samples of this study predate the infection). Cell type and time point are not known.

This clonotype has a single count. This rearrangement joins TRBV10-3 to TRBJ1-1; D is unclear. CDR1 ENHRY and CDR2 SYGVKD come from the germline V gene. The CDR3 length is 16 residues. V was trimmed by 3 bases and J by 0 bases, leaving 14 bases between them. The CDR3 sequence: CAISDYAETMNTEAFF. The CDR3 DNA is TGTGCCATCAGTGACTACGCAGAGACAATGAACACTGAAGCTTTCTTT.

This chain links TRBV2 with TRBJ2-7; 9 bases fit TRBD1. The V gene end was trimmed by 6 bases and the J gene end by 5 bases; junction bases not matched to a gene: 11. The CDR3 is 15 amino acids. CDR1 is SNHLY and CDR2 is FYNNEI in the germline V gene. The CDR3 DNA reads TGTGCCAGCAGCCCGGAGGACAGGGGCGTCCACGAGCAGTACTTC. It is translated as CASSPEDRGVHEQYF.

This clonotype was observed a few times. The gene calls are TRBV27 and TRBJ2-3; no reliable D call. The ends were cut back, 5 bases at V and 2 bases at J, with 11 bases in the middle. The length of the CDR3 is 14 residues. Per the germline V gene, CDR1 is MNHEY and CDR2 is SMNVEV (reference sequence). In DNA form, the CDR3 reads TGTGCCAGCAGTGAGAGGCCCAACACAGATACGCAGTATTTT. This codes for CASSERPNTDTQYF.

This clonotype occurred a few times. The V and J genes are TRBV5-1 and TRBJ2-5; a weak D match, TRBD1 (5 bases). V gave up 7 bases and J gave up 1 base, with 11 bases separating them. Germline V gene data show CDR1 as SGHRS and CDR2 as YFSETQ. The CDR3 has 13 residues. CDR3 sequence reads: CASGRVSQETQYF. CDR3 nucleotides: TGCGCCAGCGGCAGGGTTAGCCAAGAGACCCAGTACTTC. Using reference TRBV5-1 and TRBJ2-5 for the parts outside the CDR3, the full variable domain is KAGVTQTPRYLIKTRGQQVTLSCSPISGHRSVSWYQQTPGQGLQFLFEYFSETQRNKGNFPGRFSGRQFSNSRSEMNVSTLELGDSALYLCASGRVSQETQYFGPGTRLLVL.

V usage is TRBV7-2 and J usage is TRBJ1-1, with 7 nucleotides matching TRBD1. The germline V gene encodes CDR1 SGHTA and CDR2 FQGNSA. With V trimmed by 3 bases and J by 3 bases, 4 bases remained unmatched. The CDR3 is made up of 14 amino acids. The CDR3 DNA reads as TGTGCCAGCAGCTTTGCAGGGGGACACACTGAAGCTTTCTTT. Translated, it gives CASSFAGGHTEAFF.

The chain has TRBV27 and TRBJ1-1; the D gene is possibly TRBD1 (6 bases). V was pared by 2 bases and J by 6 bases, with 22 bases between. Germline V lookup: CDR1 MNHEY, CDR2 SMNVEV (reference sequence). The CDR3 totals 17 residues. DNA of the CDR3: TGTGCCAGCAGTTTAATGAAACCCGCAGGGGAGTGGTCTGAAGCTTTCTTT. It translates to CASSLMKPAGEWSEAFF.

This clonotype rates as medium-sized. A junction boundary mismatches the germline segment, possibly from a read error. The chain employs TRBV7-2 and TRBJ2-5; TRBD2 matches 10 bases. The CDR3 contains 12 residues. CDR1 is SGHTA and CDR2 is FQGNSA in the germline V gene. The CDR3 bases are TGTGCCAGCAGCTTTGAGCGGGAGGGCCTGCACTTC. It is translated as CASSFEREGLHF.

The chain combines TRBV5-1 with TRBJ2-6, with 11 nucleotides matching TRBD1. Per the germline V gene, CDR1 is SGHRS and CDR2 is YFSETQ. V shed 3 bases, J shed 3 bases, and the junction held 2 bases outside the gene matches. The CDR3 runs 16 residues. CDR3 bases: TGCGCCAGCAGCTCGGGACAGGGGGATGGGGCCAACGTCCTGACTTTC. Its translation is CASSSGQGDGANVLTF.

J is TRBJ1-1 and V is TRBV9; 8 positions match TRBD1. The germline CDR1 and CDR2 sequences are SGDLS and YYNGEE. Trimming removed 2 bases from V and 5 bases from J; junction bases left unmatched: 5. The CDR3 has 14 amino acids. CDR3 DNA: TGTGCCAGCAGCGTCGACAGGGGTGCGACTGAAGCTTTCTTT. It codes for CASSVDRGATEAFF. Complete variable domain (other parts from reference TRBV9 and TRBJ1-1): DSGVTQTPKHLITATGQRVTLRCSPRSGDLSVYWYQQSLDQGLQFLIQYYNGEERAKGNILERFSAQQFPDLHSELNLSSLELGDSALYFCASSVDRGATEAFFGQGTRLTVV.

This clonotype was observed at least ten times. The DNA of the CDR3 is TGCGCCAGCAGCCATAGCCCAGGGACCCAAGAGACCCAGTACTTC. Translated, it gives CASSHSPGTQETQYF. J is TRBJ2-5 and V is TRBV5-1; D is perhaps TRBD1 or TRBD2 (5 bases each). Per germline, CDR1 SGHRS and CDR2 YFSETQ. This CDR3 spans 15 amino acids. Between the trimmed V and J ends, which lost 4 bases and 1 base, there was a span of 14 bases. The full variable domain, its missing parts supplied by reference TRBV5-1 and TRBJ2-5, is KAGVTQTPRYLIKTRGQQVTLSCSPISGHRSVSWYQQTPGQGLQFLFEYFSETQRNKGNFPGRFSGRQFSNSRSEMNVSTLELGDSALYLCASSHSPGTQETQYFGPGTRLLVL.

This rearrangement joins TRBV5-1 to TRBJ2-3, with 8 positions matching TRBD1. This CDR3 is 16 amino acids long. V dropped 3 bases and J dropped 2; count of bases not matched to a gene: 8. Germline V gene data show CDR1 as SGHRS and CDR2 as YFSETQ. The CDR3 DNA follows: TGCGCCAGCAGCTCGATTCGGACAGGGTACACAGATACGCAGTATTTT. Its translation is CASSSIRTGYTDTQYF.

This clonotype was detected a few times. The V and J genes are TRBV5-1 and TRBJ2-7, with 9 bases identical to TRBD2. Losses at the gene ends were 3 bases for V and 6 bases for J; bases not matched to a gene: 4. This CDR3 is 13 amino acids long. The germline gives CDR1 SGHRS, CDR2 YFSETQ. The CDR3 here is CASSWGTSFEQYF. CDR3 bases: TGCGCCAGCAGCTGGGGGACTAGCTTCGAGCAGTACTTC.

The chain links TRBV18 to TRBJ2-5; D not certain. V lost 6 bases to trimming and J lost 4 bases, with 9 bases between them. Germline loops: CDR1 KGHSH, CDR2 LQKENI. The CDR3 is 12 residues long. The CDR3 loop is CASSAAGETQYF. In DNA, the CDR3 is TGTGCCAGCTCCGCAGCAGGAGAGACCCAGTACTTC.

This sequence joins TRBV25-1 and TRBJ2-7, with TRBD2 matching 7 bases. Germline V gene data show CDR1 as MGHDK and CDR2 as SYGVNS. The CDR3 extends over 14 amino acids. V was pared by 4 bases and J by 5 bases, with 8 bases of the junction left unmatched. CDR3 region: CASSVGLDSDEQYF. The CDR3 region has the DNA TGTGCCAGCAGTGTCGGACTAGATAGCGACGAGCAGTACTTC.

The chain has TRBV30 and TRBJ1-4; D perhaps matches TRBD1 (5 bases). Trimming stripped 1 base from V and 7 bases from J, with 19 bases between. CDR1 is GTSNPN and CDR2 is SVGIG in the germline V gene (reference sequence). This CDR3 has 16 residues. CDR3 nucleotide sequence: TGTGCCTGGAGTGAAGAATCTGGGACCTGGAGTGAAAAACTGTTTTTT. This translates into CAWSEESGTWSEKLFF.